Given below is one TCR beta chain in context. This sample stems from a study of cytomegalovirus exposure and HLA in healthy donors. Germline V lookup: CDR1 SGHNT, CDR2 YYREEE (reference sequence). The V segment lost 4 bases and the J segment 4 bases; nucleotides outside the gene matches: 6. The CDR3 extends over 15 amino acids. PCR amplification relied on 60 Vbeta primers (plus 13 Jbeta primers). Repertoires were generated with immunoSEQ multiplex PCR, while TCRdb's copy carries only in-frame clones and drops some. The sample holds approximately 240,000 clones, 82% seen once. V and J are TRBV5-4 and TRBJ2-1; 9 bases match TRBD2. The sequenced material came from PBMCs. The origin of this receptor is a woman aged 40 to 50 in good health and CMV-seropositive. The CDR3 DNA follows: TGTGCCAGCAGCCAGACTAGCGGCCTATACAATGAGCAGTTCTTC. Translation: CASSQTSGLYNEQFF.